This T cell receptor (beta chain) was sequenced in a study of identical twins. Study-level findings and limits: Without tracking the same donors, conclusions rested on cross-sectional statistical analysis.

TCRdb re-called the 5' RACE reads with MiXCR, one entry per CDR3 protein. In the table there are hundreds of thousands of distinct CDR3 sequences, roughly 18% of which are singletons. In this sample, this clonotype turned up a few times. Its cognate antigen is unknown. This CDR3 region has 17 residues. V dropped 2 bases and J dropped 3 bases, with 19 bases sitting between them. Per germline, CDR1 MNHEY and CDR2 SVGEGT. The data were also submitted as part of a second study, on T cells expressing NK-cell markers. From that second work: Nothing established the HCMV specificity of expanded NKG2C+ T cell clones.

This sequence was found in a woman younger than 35 in good health. J is TRBJ1-2 and V is TRBV6-2 or TRBV6-3, with D possibly matching TRBD1 (6 bases). The sample consisted of PBMCs. CDR3 nucleotides: TGTGCCAGCAGTTACAGCCCATTCCGGGACAACTACTATGGCTACACCTTC. It is translated as CASSYSPFRDNYYGYTF.